This TCR beta chain was captured by sequencing in a study of response to subunit inactivated influenza vaccine. A word on this clonotype: Its specificity is not known.

Each CDR3 protein is one row after TCRdb ran MiXCR on the RT-PCR reads. The sample consists of 300,000 to 350,000 distinct CDR3 sequences, 20% to 25% of them appearing once. Whole-study findings and limits: Authors proposed each seasonal influenza vaccination draws in few new T cells.

J lost 0 bases, V lost 1 base, and 1 base had no gene match. Germline values: CDR1 SGHTA, CDR2 FQGNSA. The CDR3 consists of 16 residues. This TCR was recovered from a man in his fifties or sixties who received an inactivated influenza vaccine. The input for sequencing was PBMCs from blood, taken about 20 months after vaccination. This chain uses TRBV7-2 with TRBJ2-1, with 9 bases fitting TRBD2. CDR3 bases: TGTGCCAGCAGCTTAGGCGGGAGGGCCTCCTACAATGAGCAGTTCTTC. It yields the protein CASSLGGRASYNEQFF.